These T cell receptor beta chains were read from a single sample in a study of blood T cell repertoires in COVID-19. This table comes from immunoSEQ multiplex PCR, and its TCRdb copy is limited to in-frame clones, with some not included. The table includes some 30,000 clones, about 85% detected once. The sequenced material came from peripheral blood. Receptor source: a man between 45 and 60 years old with active or convalescent COVID-19. The CDR3 runs from the conserved cysteine through the conserved F or W. Each record gives: J gene, clone size, V gene, D gene, CDR3 protein, CDR3 DNA. The D gene is left open where the match is weak. The size of a clone is reported for some rows only, either as once, few or many, or as a class for expanded clones.

TRBJ1-2,once,TRBV7-2,-,CASSRSYGYTF,TGTGCCAGCAGCCGTTCCTATGGCTACACCTTC
TRBJ1-5,-,TRBV6-5,-,CASSPRRGLSQPQHF,TGTGCCAGCAGTCCCCGGCGGGGGTTAAGTCAGCCCCAGCATTTT
TRBJ1-4,-,TRBV10-3,TRBD1,CAISRTGQSGEKLFF,TGTGCCATCAGTAGGACAGGGCAGAGTGGTGAAAAACTGTTTTTT
TRBJ2-5,-,TRBV5-1,TRBD2,CASNGGTHGETQYF,TGCGCCAGCAACGGGGGGACTCACGGGGAGACCCAGTACTTC
TRBJ2-7,once,TRBV5-6,-,CASSLGSAGFHEQYF,TGTGCCAGCAGCTTGGGTTCGGCGGGTTTCCACGAGCAGTACTTC
TRBJ2-7,once,TRBV14,TRBD2,CASSHFLAGVSYEQYF,TGTGCCAGCAGCCACTTTCTAGCGGGAGTTTCCTACGAGCAGTACTTC
TRBJ2-1,-,TRBV11-2,-,CASSLVPGSYNEQFF,TGTGCCAGCAGCTTAGTCCCCGGCTCCTACAATGAGCAGTTCTTC
TRBJ1-3,-,TRBV7-9,TRBD1,CASSVSIIRRQGDGNTIYF,TGTGCCAGCAGCGTATCCATTATTCGAAGACAGGGGGATGGAAACACCATATATTTT
TRBJ2-3,-,TRBV28,-,CASSQASTDTQYF,TGTGCCAGCAGTCAGGCCAGCACAGATACGCAGTATTTT
TRBJ1-2,-,TRBV6-1,-,CASSDGSAGGYGYTF,TGTGCCAGCAGTGACGGCTCCGCGGGGGGCTATGGCTACACCTTC
TRBJ1-6,-,TRBV20-1,-,CSAAGNSPLHF,TGCAGTGCTGCAGGAAATTCACCCCTCCACTTT
TRBJ1-1,once,TRBV5-4,-,CASSWSQNTEAFF,TGTGCCAGCAGCTGGAGTCAGAACACTGAAGCTTTCTTT
TRBJ2-5,-,TRBV7-2,TRBD2,CASSLGGLVRETQYF,TGTGCCAGCAGCTTAGGAGGACTAGTCCGCGAGACCCAGTACTTC
TRBJ2-7,-,TRBV4-3,-,CASSQDWQGNGYEQYF,TGCGCCAGCAGCCAAGATTGGCAGGGGAACGGTTACGAGCAGTACTTC
TRBJ1-1,-,TRBV9,-,CASSVGGANTEAFF,TGTGCCAGCAGCGTAGGTGGGGCGAACACTGAAGCTTTCTTT
TRBJ2-1,-,TRBV4-3,TRBD2,CASSQGREAPLNNEQFF,TGCGCCAGCAGCCAAGGGCGGGAGGCCCCCCTCAACAATGAGCAGTTCTTC
TRBJ1-3,-,TRBV7-3,-,CFTRALVRDNSGNTIYF,TGTTTTACGAGGGCTCTGGTCCGGGACAACTCTGGAAACACCATATATTTT
TRBJ2-2,few,TRBV11-2,TRBD2,CASSSTGLAGVFGELFF,TGTGCCAGCAGCTCAACGGGACTAGCGGGAGTGTTCGGGGAGCTGTTTTTT
TRBJ2-3,-,TRBV9,TRBD2,CASSVASGSTDTQYF,TGTGCCAGCAGCGTAGCTAGCGGGAGCACAGATACGCAGTATTTT
TRBJ2-4,-,TRBV19,-,CASSILLGAGFAKNIQYF,TGTGCCAGTAGTATTTTATTGGGGGCCGGATTCGCCAAAAACATTCAGTACTTC
TRBJ2-7,-,TRBV3-1/TRBV3-2,-,CASSQAHMVAPYEQYF,TGTGCCAGCAGCCAAGCCCACATGGTAGCCCCCTACGAGCAGTACTTC
TRBJ1-6,-,TRBV7-2,-,CASSYSGQENSPLHF,TGTGCCAGCAGCTATAGCGGACAAGAGAATTCACCCCTCCACTTT
TRBJ2-1,-,TRBV9,TRBD2,CASSASRLAGGSYNEQFF,TGTGCCAGCAGCGCGTCCAGACTAGCGGGAGGCTCCTACAATGAGCAGTTCTTC
TRBJ1-2,-,TRBV7-3,-,CASSLVAGYGYTF,TGTGCCAGCAGCCTCGTGGCAGGCTATGGCTACACCTTC
TRBJ2-5,-,TRBV5-1,-,CASSLALGRGFETQYF,TGCGCCAGCAGCTTGGCCCTTGGCAGGGGATTCGAGACCCAGTACTTC
TRBJ2-2,-,TRBV14,-,CASSQQRPGELFF,TGTGCCAGCAGCCAACAGCGGCCCGGGGAGCTGTTTTTT
TRBJ2-1,-,TRBV6-5,TRBD2,CASSGTSGYNEQFF,TGTGCCAGCAGCGGGACTAGCGGGTACAATGAGCAGTTCTTC
TRBJ2-1,-,TRBV29-1,-,CSVVRGGLVEQFF,TGCAGCGTTGTCAGGGGTGGGTTGGTTGAGCAGTTCTTC
TRBJ2-5,-,TRBV6-2/TRBV6-3,TRBD2,CASSTLLRLAEEETQYF,TGTGCCAGCAGCACCCTCCTGAGACTAGCGGAAGAAGAGACCCAGTACTTC
TRBJ2-7,-,TRBV11-2,TRBD1,CASSLSYTGGNYEQYF,TGTGCCAGCAGCTTATCGTATACAGGGGGGAACTACGAGCAGTACTTC
TRBJ2-5,-,TRBV11-2,-,CASSLDPLGRGQDTQYF,TGTGCCAGCAGCTTAGACCCACTTGGACGGGGACAAGACACCCAGTACTTC
TRBJ1-2,-,TRBV3-1/TRBV3-2,-,CASSQGLGGYTF,TGTGCCAGCAGCCAGGGTCTAGGTGGCTACACCTTC
TRBJ2-1,-,TRBV2,TRBD2,CASSVASGSCNEQFF,TGTGCCAGCAGCGTGGCTAGCGGGAGTTGCAATGAGCAGTTCTTC
TRBJ2-2,-,TRBV4-3,TRBD2,CASSQGTLAGGTGELFF,TGCGCCAGCAGCCAAGGAACCCTAGCGGGAGGAACCGGGGAGCTGTTTTTT
TRBJ2-3,-,TRBV27,-,CASSTRTGSTDTQYF,TGTGCCAGCAGTACCCGGACTGGAAGCACAGATACGCAGTATTTT
TRBJ2-7,-,TRBV5-6,-,CASSLRESGALPYEQYF,TGTGCCAGCAGCTTAAGGGAGTCAGGGGCCCTCCCCTACGAGCAGTACTTC
TRBJ1-5,-,TRBV27,-,CASSLVGGNSNQPQHF,TGTGCCAGCAGTTTAGTGGGGGGGAATAGCAATCAGCCCCAGCATTTT
TRBJ1-5,few,TRBV30,-,CAWSAGGSDQPQHF,TGTGCCTGGAGTGCCGGAGGGAGTGATCAGCCCCAGCATTTT
TRBJ2-2,once,TRBV6-2/TRBV6-3,-,CASSYSRTNTGELFF,TGTGCCAGCAGTTACTCGCGGACTAACACCGGGGAGCTGTTTTTT
TRBJ1-2,-,TRBV10-3,TRBD1,CAIGTGKGYTF,TGTGCCATCGGGACAGGGAAAGGCTACACCTTC
TRBJ2-1,-,TRBV6-2/TRBV6-3,TRBD1,CASSYSRGQEQFF,TGTGCCAGCAGTTACTCGAGGGGACAGGAGCAGTTCTTC
TRBJ2-1,-,TRBV29-1,-,CSVGSPLNNEQFF,TGCAGCGTTGGTTCCCCCTTAAACAATGAGCAGTTCTTC
TRBJ2-7,few,TRBV4-3,-,CASSQDLQGYEQYF,TGCGCCAGCAGCCAAGATCTTCAGGGATACGAGCAGTACTTC